This T cell receptor beta chain was sequenced in a study of T-cell memory formation after mild COVID-19 (dated by TCRdb to the early 2020s). For context, the study as a whole: Most TCR sequence clusters were specific to one of the two donors. The cohort comprised two young, previously healthy adult volunteers, one female and one male. In two donors, T-cell clones that expanded and contracted after mild COVID-19 were tracked by sequencing TCRalpha and TCRbeta repertoires over time. General study outcomes and caveats: Clones that contracted from day 15 to 85 showed balanced CD4/CD8 phenotypes, whereas a second wave of clones that expanded from day 15 to 37 leaned towards CD4+. Contracting CD4+ clones appeared mostly in the CM and EM memory subsets, whereas CD8+ clones were enriched in EMRA. SARS-CoV-2 specificity was not confirmed for the second-wave clones peaking on day 37. The detection of some responding clones in pre-infection memory suggests that pre-existing cross-reactive memory T cells joined the SARS-CoV-2 response. Only a couple of mild cases were covered by the study, and larger cohorts that include severe cases with pre-infection samples were considered necessary.

This clonotype was found a few times. Its antigen remains undetermined. No qualities accompany the bases; no much larger clone lies one base away. The sequencer was an Illumina NovaSeq 6000. cDNA libraries for TCRalpha and TCRbeta were prepared by 5'RACE using constant-segment primers, with sample barcodes and unique molecular identifiers added. Trizol reagent was used to extract RNA from every sample. Libraries were amplified in two PCR steps, with a second sample barcode and Illumina TruSeq adapters added in the second step. Libraries were sequenced on an Illumina NovaSeq with 2 x 150 bp paired-end reads. The study's processing was this. Reads were demultiplexed and collapsed into UMI-guided consensus sequences with migec v1.2.7. Using mixcr v2.1.11, the UMI consensuses were aligned to TRA and TRB V and J templates and assembled into clonotypes. Clonotypes were classified as expanded or contracted when called significant by both edgeR and NoisET, with noise models trained on biological replicates. edgeR calls used a false discovery rate-adjusted p below 0.01 and a log2 fold-change threshold of 1. As an exploratory analysis of dynamics, PCA with hierarchical clustering was applied to max-normalized trajectories of the 1000 most abundant clonotypes. The CD4 or CD8 phenotype of responding clones was assigned using the separately sequenced CD4+ and CD8+ repertoires. TCRdb reprocessed the public reads (quality trimming at Q25 with fastp, clone calling with MiXCR) and kept in-frame beta chains. Each entry merges the rows of one CDR3 protein and shows their most common DNA and genes. The V and J calls shown here were made by TCRdb, not taken from the authors' results. This sample lists approximately 190,000 distinct CDR3 sequences; 15% to 20% were detected once. About 2.4% of the sample is taken by the ten largest.

PBMCs were isolated by Ficoll-Paque density gradient centrifugation. The sequencing input was PBMCs or a T cell subset sorted from them (not recorded which). This clonotype originated in an adult woman who had mild COVID-19 (a few samples of this study predate the infection). The sample titles of this study are shuffled in the database, so cell type and time point are left out; the donor was told from shared clones.

The DNA sequence reads TGTGCCAGCAGTCTTCGCGGGGGGGGAAACACTGAAGCTTTCTTT. Its amino acids are CASSLRGGGNTEAFF. The receptor chain draws on TRBV28 and TRBJ1-1; the D segment could be TRBD1, given 5 matching bases. From the cysteine through the phenylalanine, the CDR3 covers 15 amino acids. CDR3 DNA is the only sequence kept; it has 45 bases, read in frame from the first base. Relative to germline, V is 5 bases shorter and J is 2 bases shorter, with 15 bases between their ends. In the germline V gene, CDR1 corresponds to MDHEN and CDR2 to SYDVKM. With the portions outside the CDR3 filled from the reference TRBV28 and TRBJ1-1 genes, the complete variable region becomes DVKVTQSSRYLVKRTGEKVFLECVQDMDHENMFWYRQDPGLGLRLIYFSYDVKMKEKGDIPEGYSVSREKKERFSLILESASTNQTSMYLCASSLRGGGNTEAFFGQGTRLTVV.